These 21 T cell receptor beta chains originate from one sample sequenced in a study of Graves' ophthalmopathy and Graves' hyperthyroidism (dated by TCRdb to 2016 to 2019). TCRdb names Illumina HiSeq 2000 as the instrument used. TCR beta CDR3 regions were amplified from RNA transcripts for repertoire sequencing. HTBI primers and the Qiagen OneStep RT-PCR kit were used in a first-round RT-PCR, which was followed by a second-round multiplex PCR, size selection and purification. The public reads were quality trimmed at Q25 with fastp and then assembled into clones with MiXCR by TCRdb, keeping productive beta chains. Under each unique CDR3 protein, matching rows form one entry showing the most common genes and DNA. The sample table holds 500,000 to 700,000 distinct CDR3 sequences, of which 35% to 45% were seen once. The ten largest clonotypes hold approximately 4.1% of the sample. The sequenced material came from peripheral blood or thyroid tissue (not recorded which). The receptors here all came from an adult man with Graves' hyperthyroidism.

This clonotype was counted many times. V is TRBV29-1 and J is TRBJ1-1, with D possibly TRBD1 on 6 matching bases. V was shortened by 1 base and J by 11 bases, with 17 bases between the two germline ends. Germline CDR1 is SQVTM and CDR2 is ANQGSEA. This CDR3 has 13 residues. CDR3 in amino acids: CSVEAPGERGAFF. The CDR3 DNA sequence: TGCAGCGTTGAAGCCCCCGGGGAGAGGGGGGCTTTCTTT.

This clonotype was counted ten times or more. The genes are TRBV29-1 and TRBJ1-2; D is perhaps TRBD1 (5 bases). The V end was cut by 4 bases, the J end by 8 bases, with 11 bases between. The CDR3 has 11 amino acids. Germline assignment: CDR1 SQVTM and CDR2 ANQGSEA. CDR3 sequence (DNA): TGCAGCGTTGTATTAGGGGCGGGCTACACCTTC. Encoded protein: CSVVLGAGYTF.

This clonotype was found many times. The genes are TRBV7-9 and TRBJ1-1; D perhaps matches TRBD1 (5 bases). Germline V gene data show CDR1 as SEHNR and CDR2 as FQNEAQ (reference sequence). The V end was cut by 4 bases, the J end by 10 bases, with 16 bases between. The CDR3 is 13 amino acids. The CDR3 loop reads CASSSGPGVRAFF. The CDR3 DNA sequence: TGTGCCAGCAGCTCGGGACCGGGAGTCCGAGCTTTCTTT. The whole variable domain, remainder taken from reference TRBV7-9 and TRBJ1-1, is DTGVSQNPRHKITKRGQNVTFRCDPISEHNRLYWYRQTLGQGPEFLTYFQNEAQLEKSRLLSDRFSAERPKGSFSTLEIQRTEQGDSAMYLCASSSGPGVRAFFGQGTRLTVV.

The chain joins TRBV4-2 to TRBJ2-2, with TRBD1 matching 7 bases. There are 15 residues in the CDR3. Germline trimming cut 10 bases from V and 2 bases from J; bases unmatched to any gene: 10. Germline CDR1 and CDR2: LGHNA and YNFKEQ. The CDR3 here is CATQNRDRNTGELFF. CDR3 sequence (DNA): TGTGCCACTCAAAATCGGGACAGAAACACCGGGGAGCTGTTTTTT.

This clonotype showed up many times. The J gene is TRBJ1-2, the V gene TRBV6-5; TRBD1 agrees at 7 bases. With 0 bases clipped from V and 5 bases from J, the junction kept 6 bases outside the gene matches. The CDR3 covers 15 residues. The germline gives CDR1 MNHEY, CDR2 SVGAGI. The CDR3 here is CASSYSGDRGYGYTF. CDR3 nucleotides: TGTGCCAGCAGTTACTCGGGGGACAGAGGGTATGGCTACACCTTC.

Concerning this clonotype: This may be a read error, as it is one base from a much larger clone. The genes are TRBV15 and TRBJ1-4; D is perhaps TRBD1 (6 bases). Germline V gives CDR1 LNHNV, CDR2 YYDKDF (reference sequence). The CDR3 covers 15 residues. DNA of the CDR3: TGTGCCGCCAGCAGACCACAAAGGGGGAATGAAAAACTGTTTTTT. Its protein is CAASRPQRGNEKLFF.

Ten or more counts support this clonotype. The CDR3 loop is CASTPGSPPYEQYF. The DNA for the CDR3 is TGTGCCAGCACCCCAGGGTCCCCTCCCTACGAGCAGTACTTC. The chain links TRBV6-1 to TRBJ2-7, with D perhaps TRBD1 (5 bases). The CDR3 totals 14 residues. The germline CDR1 and CDR2 sequences are MNHNS and SASEGT. Trimming removed 7 bases at V and 2 bases at J, with 15 bases between.

The V call is TRBV6-5, the J call TRBJ1-3; D is undetermined. The CDR3 sequence is 15 residues long. Germline V gene data show CDR1 as MNHEY and CDR2 as SVGAGI. V was trimmed by 4 bases and J by 1 base, leaving 11 bases between them. The CDR3: CASSLTGISGNTIYF. The CDR3 DNA sequence: TGTGCCAGCAGTTTGACGGGTATTTCTGGAAACACCATATATTTT.

The rearrangement uses TRBV29-1 and TRBJ1-2; possibly TRBD1 for D (5 bases). Germline V gene sequence: CDR1 SQVTM, CDR2 ANQGSEA. CDR3 length equals 14 residues. The V and J ends lost 5 bases and 0 bases respectively, with 13 bases between them. CDR3 loop: CSVCWGGANYGYTF. CDR3 DNA sequence: TGCAGCGTTTGCTGGGGCGGAGCTAACTATGGCTACACCTTC.

The chain carries TRBV7-2 and TRBJ2-5, with D tentatively TRBD1 (7 bases). The V gene's germline CDR1 is SGHTA and CDR2 FQGNSA. V was clipped by 4 bases and J by 2 bases, with 11 bases between them. The CDR3 covers 14 residues. The CDR3 is CASSSQGRQETQYF. The CDR3 DNA is TGTGCCAGCAGCTCACAGGGGAGGCAAGAGACCCAGTACTTC.

This chain joins TRBV7-8 and TRBJ1-5; 7 bases line up with TRBD1. Trimming took 5 bases from V and 7 from J; bases not matched to a gene: 11. Germline V gene lookup returns CDR1 SGHVS and CDR2 FQNEAQ. The CDR3 has 15 amino acids. The CDR3 protein is CASSPGRGRGQPQHF. CDR3 in DNA: TGTGCCAGCAGCCCGGGAAGGGGGCGAGGACAGCCCCAGCATTTT.

Details on this clonotype: At one end the junction does not follow the germline gene, possibly because of a read error. The chain recombines TRBV7-9 with TRBJ2-6; the D gene is possibly TRBD2 (6 bases). Germline-derived CDR1 and CDR2 are SEHNR and FQNEAQ (reference sequence). The CDR3 totals 15 residues. CDR3 nucleotide sequence: TGTGCCAGCAGCTTGGGACTGCAATCACCGCGCCCTGAAGCTTTC. Amino acid sequence: CASSLGLQSPRPEAF. The full variable domain, its missing parts supplied by reference TRBV7-9 and TRBJ2-6, is DTGVSQNPRHKITKRGQNVTFRCDPISEHNRLYWYRQTLGQGPEFLTYFQNEAQLEKSRLLSDRFSAERPKGSFSTLEIQRTEQGDSAMYLCASSLGLQSPRPEAFGAGSRLTVL.

The chain couples TRBV20-1 to TRBJ1-1; possibly TRBD1 for D (5 bases). The CDR3 runs 15 residues. Germline CDR1 reads DFQATT; CDR2 reads SNEGSKA (reference sequence). V gave up 2 bases and J gave up 12 bases, with 25 bases separating them. The CDR3: CSARPGLAGDEVTFF. In nucleotides, the CDR3 is TGCAGTGCTAGACCCGGACTAGCGGGGGATGAGGTTACTTTCTTT.

V gene TRBV7-9 combines with J gene TRBJ1-1; 9 bases map to TRBD1. The V and J ends lost 4 bases and 5 bases, in that order; junction bases with no gene match: 11. The CDR3 extends over 16 amino acids. Germline CDR1 is SEHNR and CDR2 is FQNEAQ (reference sequence). The CDR3 DNA follows: TGTGCCAGCAGCTCTATGCGGGGACAGGGAGGAACTGAAGCTTTCTTT. Its translation is CASSSMRGQGGTEAFF. Together with reference TRBV7-9 and TRBJ1-1, the CDR3 gives the full variable domain: DTGVSQNPRHKITKRGQNVTFRCDPISEHNRLYWYRQTLGQGPEFLTYFQNEAQLEKSRLLSDRFSAERPKGSFSTLEIQRTEQGDSAMYLCASSSMRGQGGTEAFFGQGTRLTVV.

This clonotype showed up many times. The gene calls are TRBV29-1 and TRBJ2-7; 8 bases are a match to TRBD1. Trimming removed 4 bases from V and 3 bases from J; junction bases left unmatched: 2. The CDR3 runs 12 residues. CDR1 and CDR2 from the germline V gene are SQVTM and ANQGSEA. Written as DNA, the CDR3 is TGCAGCGTTGGGGACAGGTTCTACGAGCAGTACTTC. It encodes CSVGDRFYEQYF.

There are many counts of this clonotype. The chain combines TRBV20-1 with TRBJ1-1; possible D gene TRBD1, 6 bases. Germline V gene lookup returns CDR1 DFQATT and CDR2 SNEGSKA (reference sequence). The CDR3 spans 13 residues. CDR3 residues: CNPSEGGWSEAFF. The DNA of the CDR3 is TGCAATCCCAGCGAAGGGGGTTGGTCTGAAGCTTTCTTT.

The V gene is TRBV12-3 or TRBV12-4, the J gene TRBJ1-6, with TRBD1 identical over 8 bases. V trimming: 3 bases; J trimming: 7 bases; junction bases outside the gene matches: 2. The CDR3 length is 14 residues. This chain's CDR3 is CASSLAGGNSPLHF. The CDR3 DNA reads as TGTGCCAGCAGTTTGGCAGGGGGCAATTCACCCCTCCACTTT.

This clonotype was seen repeatedly, ten times or more. This chain connects TRBV28 to TRBJ1-2; possibly TRBD1 for D (5 bases). The V gene lost 7 bases and the J gene lost 4 bases, with 16 bases spanning the gap. This CDR3 has 14 amino acids. In germline, CDR1 is MDHEN, CDR2 SYDVKM. CDR3 sequence reads: CASNGDSSFYGYTF. DNA for the CDR3: TGTGCCAGCAACGGTGACAGTTCCTTCTATGGCTACACCTTC.

This clonotype was recorded a few times. The chain couples TRBV28 to TRBJ1-5, with TRBD1 as a possible D gene (5 bases). The germline V and J ends were trimmed by 2 bases and 6 bases, with 14 bases remaining between them. The germline CDR1 and CDR2 sequences are MDHEN and SYDVKM. The CDR3 has 15 amino acids. The CDR3 DNA is TGTGCCAGCAGTTTAAGTGGGGGGTTCCGTCAGCCCCAGCATTTT. This codes for CASSLSGGFRQPQHF.

In this sample, this clonotype turned up many times. The J gene is TRBJ1-1, the V gene TRBV19; TRBD1 agrees at 9 bases. The CDR3 runs to 13 residues. Trimming removed 8 bases from V and 4 bases from J; junction bases left unmatched: 5. CDR1 and CDR2 (germline): LNHDA, SQIVND (reference sequence). CDR3 sequence reads: CASATGGLTEAFF. The CDR3 DNA follows: TGTGCCAGTGCGACAGGGGGTCTCACTGAAGCTTTCTTT.

This clonotype turned up a few times. V usage is TRBV7-2 and J usage is TRBJ2-2; D is uncertain. This CDR3 comprises 11 residues. Germline CDR1 and CDR2: SGHTA and FQGNSA. The V end lost 10 bases, the J end lost 7 bases, and 10 bases lay between the germline ends. DNA for the CDR3: TGTGCCACTATCATTCGCGGGGAGCTGTTTTTT. It yields the protein CATIIRGELFF.